Listed below are T cell receptor beta chains from one sample, sequenced in a study of CD8 T cells in acute hepatitis C reinfection. Clones were sequenced by immunoSEQ multiplex PCR, and TCRdb holds only the in-frame ones, with some missing. Here the sample spans about 1,000 clones, about three fifths being singletons. Sample: HCV NS3-1073 tetramer-sorted CD8+ T cells from PBMCs, taken during acute infection. The receptors originated from a woman between 18 and 29 years old who spontaneously cleared hepatitis C infection. The CDR3 runs from the conserved cysteine through the conserved F or W. Fields, in order: D gene, V gene, clone size, J gene, CDR3 DNA, CDR3 protein. The D gene is left open where the match is weak. Clone size is shown for a subset of rows, as once, few, many or a class of expanded clone.

TRBD1,TRBV10-1,.,TRBJ2-1,TGCGCCAGCAGTGAGTGGGACAGGGGAACCTACAATGAGCAGTTCTTC,CASSEWDRGTYNEQFF
TRBD2,TRBV4-1,.,TRBJ2-7,TGCGCCAGCAGCCAAGCTCTAGCGGGAGGGGTCTACGAGCAGTACTTC,CASSQALAGGVYEQYF
.,TRBV9,.,TRBJ2-1,TGTGCCAGCAGCCCCCGGGACTCCTACAATGAGCAGTTCTTC,CASSPRDSYNEQFF
.,TRBV5-4,.,TRBJ2-5,TGTGCCAGCAGCTTGGAGGTGTGGCAGGCGCAAGAGACCCAGTACTTC,CASSLEVWQAQETQYF
TRBD2,TRBV4-2,.,TRBJ2-7,TGTGCCAGCAGCGCCGCTATAGCGGGAGAACCTGACGAGCAGTACTTC,CASSAAIAGEPDEQYF
TRBD1,TRBV5-4,.,TRBJ1-1,TGTGCCAGCACCCAGGGGGCGAACCCTGAAGCTTTCTTT,CASTQGANPEAFF
.,TRBV18,.,TRBJ1-4,TGTGCCAGCTCACCACCGTTACAGGAGTATAATGAAAAACTGTTTTTT,CASSPPLQEYNEKLFF
.,TRBV5-2,.,TRBJ2-2,TGTGCCAGCAGCCAAGAGCCAGGGGCGCCCAACACCGGGGAGCTGTTTTTT,CASSQEPGAPNTGELFF
.,TRBV9,.,TRBJ2-5,TGTGCCAGCAGTCGTTTGGGCAGGGTCCAAGAGACCCAGTACTTC,CASSRLGRVQETQYF
TRBD1,TRBV27,once,TRBJ2-3,TGTGCCAGCAGTCACCAAACAGGGGACCCGCTCTACGATACGCAGTATTTT,CASSHQTGDPLYDTQYF
TRBD2,TRBV6-6,few,TRBJ2-1,TGTGCCAGCAGCCCCTTTGGACTAGCGGGACTAAATGAGCAGTTCTTC,CASSPFGLAGLNEQFF
TRBD2,TRBV11-3,.,TRBJ2-1,TGTGCCAGCAGTCGGACTAGCGGGAGTTATATGGACAATGAGCAGTTCTTC,CASSRTSGSYMDNEQFF
TRBD2,TRBV7-6,few,TRBJ2-1,TGTGCCAGCAGTCGCGAGACGTCAGCGGGAGGAGGGGATGAGCAGTTCTTC,CASSRETSAGGGDEQFF
TRBD2,TRBV4-2,few,TRBJ2-2,TGTGCCAGCAGCCAAGAAGTAGCGGGACGGACCGGGGAGCTGTTTTTT,CASSQEVAGRTGELFF
.,TRBV6-5,.,TRBJ1-1,TGTGCCAGCACAATGGACGGTATGAACACTGAAGCTTTCTTT,CASTMDGMNTEAFF
TRBD1,TRBV27,few,TRBJ2-7,TGTGCCAGCAGTTTACTGGGACAGGCCTACGAGCAGTACTTC,CASSLLGQAYEQYF
TRBD2,TRBV4-1,few,TRBJ2-3,TGCGCCAGCAGCCAAGTGACTAGCGGAGGGTACACAGATACGCAGTATTTT,CASSQVTSGGYTDTQYF
TRBD1,TRBV9,.,TRBJ1-4,TGTGCCAGCAGCGCCCGACAGGGGGCAAGTAATGAAAAACTGTTTTTT,CASSARQGASNEKLFF
.,TRBV4-3,few,TRBJ1-2,TGCGCCAGCAGCCAACCCGCAGAAGACTATAACTATGGCTACACCTTC,CASSQPAEDYNYGYTF
TRBD2,TRBV9,once,TRBJ2-3,TGTGCCAGCAGCGTAGCTAGCGGGAGCACAGATACGCAGTATTTT,CASSVASGSTDTQYF
TRBD2,TRBV4-1,.,TRBJ2-5,TGCGCCAGCAGCCAATTAACTAGCGGGGGCTACCAAGAGACCCAGTACTTC,CASSQLTSGGYQETQYF
.,TRBV28,few,TRBJ2-3,TGTGCCAGCAGTTCCGGGCAGGGAAATACGCAGTATTTT,CASSSGQGNTQYF
TRBD1,TRBV11-3,.,TRBJ2-1,TGTGCCAGCAGCCCGGACAGGATTTCCTACAATGAGCAGTTCTTC,CASSPDRISYNEQFF
.,TRBV4-2,.,TRBJ1-4,TGTGCCAGCAGCCAAGGCCAGGAGAATGAAAAACTGTTTTTT,CASSQGQENEKLFF
.,TRBV7-3,.,TRBJ2-2,TGTGCCAGCAGCCCTCGCGGGGGGGAGCTGTTTTTT,CASSPRGGELFF
TRBD1,TRBV28,.,TRBJ1-1,TGTGCCAGCAATTCCGGGACAGACACTGAAGCTTTCTTT,CASNSGTDTEAFF
.,TRBV7-9,.,TRBJ2-5,TGTGCCAGCAGCTTAGCGGCCAGGGACTGGGAGACCCAGTACTTC,CASSLAARDWETQYF
TRBD2,TRBV5-4,.,TRBJ2-3,TGTGCCAGCAGCTTTTTTCACGGTTCTAGCGGGTACACAGATACGCAGTATTTT,CASSFFHGSSGYTDTQYF
.,TRBV13,.,TRBJ2-1,TGTGCCAGCAGCTTAGGCGCAGGAGGTGAGCAGTTCTTC,CASSLGAGGEQFF
.,TRBV6-5,.,TRBJ2-5,TGTGCCAGCAACGGTGGGAGATCCGAGACCCAGTACTTC,CASNGGRSETQYF
TRBD2,TRBV4-3,.,TRBJ2-3,TGCGCCAGCAGCCAAGACGGACTAGCGGGTGGAGGGGGTACGCAGTATTTT,CASSQDGLAGGGGTQYF
.,TRBV28,.,TRBJ1-1,TGTGCCAGCAGTCTGGTTGCCGGGGGAAGCACTGAAGCTTTCTTT,CASSLVAGGSTEAFF
TRBD1,TRBV2,.,TRBJ2-5,TGTGCCAGCAGTGAGTTGCCCGGGACAGGGGTTCAAGAGACCCAGTACTTC,CASSELPGTGVQETQYF